This T cell receptor (beta chain) emerged from a study of cytomegalovirus exposure and HLA in healthy donors. About the study: Early released data had around 89 million unique TCRs, all coming from HLA-typed donors. Notes on the study in general: The authors later linked a missense DCLRE1C variant to TCR beta V- and J-gene trimming. Diagnosis of cytomegalovirus status made by the classifier reportedly showed high specificity and sensitivity.

The PCR contained 60 Vbeta and 13 Jbeta primers. Assay used: immunoSEQ multiplex PCR; TCRdb lists only in-frame clones, some missing. The data show some 110,000 clones, with roughly 68% seen just once and around 2.2% held by the top ten. V gave up 8 bases and J gave up 0 bases, with 11 bases separating them. Germline CDR1 SEHNR, CDR2 FQNEAQ (reference sequence). This CDR3 is built from 14 residues. Whereas donors were nominally healthy upon sampling, unrecorded immune exposures were probable. As concerns this clone: Its antigen remains unknown.

Source material: PBMCs. The clonotype was recovered from a woman in her twenties or thirties in good health and CMV-seronegative. V and J are TRBV7-9 and TRBJ1-3, with a tentative D call TRBD1 (5 bases). The CDR3 region is CASAQDLSGNTIYF. The CDR3, as DNA: TGTGCCAGCGCACAGGATCTCTCTGGAAACACCATATATTTT.